The rows below give T cell receptor beta chains drawn from one sample of a study of T cell repertoires in ileal Crohn's disease. The assay was immunoSEQ multiplex PCR, and TCRdb's table has in-frame clones only and misses some. The sample records more than 550 clones, around 96% being singletons. Sequencing was done on a sample of ileal tissue. Source of these receptors: an adult with Crohn's disease. The CDR3 runs from the conserved cysteine through the conserved F or W. D genes are given only for firm matches. Clone size is shown for a subset of rows, as once, few, many or a class of expanded clone.

j_call v_call d_call clone_size cdr3_aa cdr3_nt
TRBJ1-2 TRBV28 . once CASSTLQGDGYTF TGTGCCAGCAGTACCCTACAGGGCGATGGCTACACCTTC
TRBJ2-6 TRBV10-1 . . CASSESWTVRVLTF TGCGCCAGCAGTGAGTCGTGGACAGTAAGGGTCCTGACTTTC
TRBJ1-4 TRBV27 . . CASRGGNMKKLFF TGTGCCAGTCGAGGGGGAAATATGAAAAAACTGTTTTTT
TRBJ2-1 TRBV18 . . CASSPNLAAEEQFF TGTGCCAGCTCACCAAACTTAGCGGCGGAGGAGCAGTTCTTC
TRBJ1-2 TRBV5-1 TRBD1 . CASSLGTVNYGYTF TGCGCCAGCAGCTTAGGGACAGTTAACTATGGCTACACCTTC
TRBJ2-5 TRBV7-2 . once CASSLPVQETQYF TGTGCCAGCAGCTTACCAGTCCAAGAGACCCAGTACTTC
TRBJ2-3 TRBV5-6 . . CASRLGSVRTDTQYF TGTGCCAGCAGATTGGGGAGTGTCCGAACAGATACGCAGTATTTT
TRBJ1-2 TRBV6-5 . . CASSGLSYGYTF TGTGCCAGCAGTGGGTTGAGCTATGGCTACACCTTC
TRBJ2-5 TRBV7-3 . . CASSLREKDTQYF TGTGCCAGCAGCTTAAGGGAGAAAGACACCCAGTACTTC
TRBJ2-7 TRBV27 . . CASARAPNYEQYF TGTGCCAGTGCGCGGGCCCCGAACTACGAGCAGTACTTC
TRBJ1-6 TRBV11-2 . . CASSLGGARGLYNSPLHF TGTGCCAGCAGCTTAGGGGGGGCAAGGGGGTTGTATAATTCACCCCTCCACTTT
TRBJ1-1 TRBV14 . . CASSQNRATEAFF TGTGCCAGCAGCCAAAACAGGGCCACTGAAGCTTTCTTT
TRBJ2-7 TRBV7-6 . . CASSLAEGSYEQYF TGTGCCAGCAGCTTAGCGGAGGGGTCCTACGAGCAGTACTTC
TRBJ1-1 TRBV5-1 TRBD1 . CASSEAGTGTSEAFF TGCGCCAGCAGCGAAGCCGGGACAGGGACATCTGAAGCTTTCTTT
TRBJ1-1 TRBV7-8 . . CASSLIGRATEAFF TGTGCCAGCAGCTTAATCGGCAGGGCCACTGAAGCTTTCTTT
TRBJ1-1 TRBV29-1 . . CSVVRDTLNTEAFF TGCAGCGTGGTCCGGGACACCTTGAACACTGAAGCTTTCTTT
TRBJ1-4 TRBV19 . . CASSTNSPIGSNEKLFF TGTGCCAGTAGTACCAACAGCCCCATCGGGTCTAATGAAAAACTGTTTTTT
TRBJ1-1 TRBV6-5 TRBD1 . CASSLTGGGEAFF TGTGCCAGCAGCCTCACAGGGGGAGGAGAAGCTTTCTTT
TRBJ1-2 TRBV27 . . CASSLGGPHFYGYTF TGTGCCAGCAGTTTGGGGGGGCCCCACTTCTATGGCTACACCTTC
TRBJ1-1 TRBV19 TRBD1 . CASNGVRGYTEAFF TGTGCCAGTAATGGGGTCAGGGGGTACACTGAAGCTTTCTTT
TRBJ1-6 TRBV6-5 TRBD1 once CASTQDRGISPLHF TGTGCCAGCACCCAGGACAGGGGTATTTCACCCCTCCACTTT
TRBJ1-5 TRBV5-8 TRBD1 . CASSPTGVYSNQPQHF TGTGCCAGCAGCCCGACAGGGGTATATAGCAATCAGCCCCAGCATTTT
TRBJ1-5 TRBV18 . . CASSAMQGDQPQHF TGTGCCAGCTCAGCTATGCAGGGAGATCAGCCCCAGCATTTT
TRBJ1-4 TRBV11-2 . . CASSLQTEKLFF TGTGCCAGCAGCTTACAAACAGAAAAACTGTTTTTT
TRBJ2-7 TRBV30 . . CAWTSTRFGEQYF TGTGCCTGGACCTCTACACGGTTCGGGGAGCAGTACTTC
TRBJ2-3 TRBV18 . . CASSPRAGTDTQYF TGTGCCAGCTCACCCAGGGCCGGCACAGATACGCAGTATTTT
TRBJ2-1 TRBV5-5 TRBD2 . CASSLTSGSGFF TGTGCCAGCAGCCTCACTAGCGGGAGTGGGTTCTTC
TRBJ1-5 TRBV7-2 . . CASSLGVDQPQHF TGTGCCAGCAGCTTAGGAGTGGATCAGCCCCAGCATTTT
TRBJ2-7 TRBV11-2 . . CASSHSWGPYEQYF TGTGCCAGCAGCCATAGCTGGGGCCCCTACGAGCAGTACTTC
TRBJ2-7 TRBV9 . . CASSVDGQLYEQYF TGTGCCAGCAGCGTAGATGGACAACTCTACGAGCAGTACTTC
TRBJ2-2 TRBV5-4 . . CASSFATPSDTGELFF TGTGCCAGCAGCTTTGCTACCCCAAGTGACACCGGGGAGCTGTTTTTT
TRBJ2-7 TRBV4-3 . . CASSQEEGPFSYEQYF TGCGCCAGCAGCCAAGAAGAGGGACCATTCTCCTACGAGCAGTACTTC
TRBJ2-1 TRBV7-2 . . CASSPWGGAGNEQFF TGTGCCAGCAGCCCGTGGGGGGGGGCAGGGAATGAGCAGTTCTTC
TRBJ2-5 TRBV10-3 TRBD2 . CAITASGRAETQYF TGTGCCATCACGGCTAGCGGGAGGGCGGAGACCCAGTACTTC
TRBJ2-1 TRBV5-1 . . CASSLEQPSYNEQFF TGCGCCAGCAGCTTGGAACAGCCATCCTACAATGAGCAGTTCTTC
TRBJ2-1 TRBV7-2 . . CASNPGAASYNEQFF TGTGCCAGCAACCCCGGGGCCGCCTCCTACAATGAGCAGTTCTTC
TRBJ1-6 TRBV4-3 . . CASSQVKGDYNSPLHF TGCGCCAGCAGCCAAGTAAAGGGGGACTATAATTCACCCCTCCACTTT
TRBJ2-3 TRBV7-3 TRBD2 . CASSWGLGTDTQYF TGTGCCAGCAGCTGGGGACTAGGAACAGATACGCAGTATTTT
TRBJ2-3 TRBV5-1 . . CASSAAADPSGTQYF TGCGCCAGCAGCGCGGCAGCGGACCCTTCTGGTACGCAGTATTTT
TRBJ1-1 TRBV9 . . CASSVEGGLQAAFF TGTGCCAGCAGCGTAGAAGGTGGGCTCCAAGCGGCTTTCTTT
TRBJ1-3 TRBV4-3 TRBD1 once CASSQGDRSDGNTIYF TGCGCCAGCAGCCAAGGGGACAGGTCAGATGGAAACACCATATATTTT
TRBJ2-5 TRBV15 . . CATSRAETQYF TGTGCCACCAGCAGAGCGGAGACCCAGTACTTC
TRBJ1-5 TRBV28 . . CATQPPKSNQPQHF TGTGCCACCCAGCCTCCAAAGAGCAATCAGCCCCAGCATTTT
TRBJ1-2 TRBV7-8 . . CASSLLKGYGYTF TGTGCCAGCAGCTTATTAAAAGGCTATGGCTACACCTTC
TRBJ2-7 TRBV7-8 TRBD1 . CASSFAGGSYEQYF TGTGCCAGCAGTTTTGCAGGGGGCAGTTACGAGCAGTACTTC
TRBJ1-2 TRBV27 . . CASSSLLDYGYTF TGTGCCAGCAGTTCCCTCCTAGACTATGGCTACACCTTC